Shown below are 3 T cell receptor beta chains from a single sample sequenced in a study of blood T cell repertoires in COVID-19. Data came from immunoSEQ multiplex PCR; TCRdb stores just in-frame clones and leaves some out. The profile shows about 320,000 clones, 85% of them singletons. The sample taken for sequencing was PBMCs or T cells enriched from blood (not recorded which). These receptors were collected from a woman aged 25 to 39 who had been exposed to COVID-19.

CDR3 amino acids: CASSFGSPAPLHF. The CDR3 DNA reads TGCGCCAGCAGCTTCGGGTCCCCTGCACCCCTCCACTTT. The chain combines TRBV5-1 with TRBJ1-6, with unresolved D. Germline V gene lookup returns CDR1 SGHRS and CDR2 YFSETQ. The CDR3 has 13 residues. V gave up 2 bases and J gave up 11 bases, with 11 bases separating them.

The genes are TRBV11-1 and TRBJ1-1; no firm D call. The CDR3 runs to 16 residues. Deletions cut 0 bases from V and 0 bases from J, with 11 bases between. Per germline, CDR1 SGHAT and CDR2 FQDESV (reference sequence). CDR3 DNA: TGTGCCAGCAGCTTAGCCGGGTCGGCTATGAACACTGAAGCTTTCTTT. It translates to CASSLAGSAMNTEAFF.

The gene calls are TRBV24-1 and TRBJ2-3; D unresolved. V lost 3 bases to trimming and J lost 0 bases, with 6 bases between them. Per the germline V gene, CDR1 is KGHDR and CDR2 is SFDVKD. The CDR3 length is 14 residues. The chain's CDR3 is CATSDQHSTDTQYF. The DNA for the CDR3 is TGTGCCACCAGTGATCAACATAGCACAGATACGCAGTATTTT.